The clone carrying this TCR beta chain appeared a few times. This specimen comes from a study of T cells in Graves' hyperthyroidism and ophthalmopathy. Germline lookup yields CDR1 MNHNS and CDR2 SASEGT. The CDR3 is 17 amino acids. J lost 3 bases, V lost 3 bases, and 11 bases had no gene match. RNA transcripts were the template for amplifying TCR beta CDR3 regions. Researchers ran a first-round RT-PCR on the TCR CDR3 using the HTBI primer set. TCRdb re-derived calls from the multiplex PCR reads in MiXCR, one entry per CDR3 protein. The sample lists some 420,000 distinct CDR3 sequences, 12% to 15% occurring once.

The rearrangement links TRBV6-1 to TRBJ1-2, with 9 bases identical to TRBD1. Sequencing was carried out using blood. This TCR came from a woman aged 18-29 years with Graves' hyperthyroidism. The CDR3 loop is CASSERRQGVRDYGYTF. CDR3 nucleotides: TGTGCCAGCAGTGAGCGCCGACAGGGGGTCAGAGACTATGGCTACACCTTC.